This TCR beta chain is drawn from a study of cytomegalovirus exposure and HLA in healthy donors. Overall study: Genotyping showed around 81% of 398 donors falling in the Caucasian-associated ancestry cluster.

A remark on this clone: Its antigen remains unknown.

60 Vbeta and 13 Jbeta primers were used in PCR. Method: immunoSEQ multiplex PCR; TCRdb's copy keeps in-frame clones and lacks some. Altogether 130,000 or so clones are present, roughly 9% being singletons, with the ten largest covering approximately 6.4%. General study results and limits: A later analysis found common viral pathogens apparently linked to several of the most significant clusters. Cytomegalovirus association was listed for about 180 TCR beta chains. TCR beta V- and J-gene trimming, according to a later analysis, was linked to a missense DCLRE1C variant.

In germline, CDR1 is MNHNS, CDR2 SASEGT. The CDR3 consists of 12 residues. Between the trimmed V and J ends, which lost 6 bases and 2 bases, there was a span of 7 bases. The TCR comes from a woman in her 40s in good health and CMV-seropositive. The chain combines TRBV6-1 with TRBJ1-1; D is uncertain. Sequenced material: PBMCs. The CDR3 nucleotides read TGTGCCAGCAGCTCGGGTAACACTGAAGCTTTCTTT. Protein sequence: CASSSGNTEAFF.